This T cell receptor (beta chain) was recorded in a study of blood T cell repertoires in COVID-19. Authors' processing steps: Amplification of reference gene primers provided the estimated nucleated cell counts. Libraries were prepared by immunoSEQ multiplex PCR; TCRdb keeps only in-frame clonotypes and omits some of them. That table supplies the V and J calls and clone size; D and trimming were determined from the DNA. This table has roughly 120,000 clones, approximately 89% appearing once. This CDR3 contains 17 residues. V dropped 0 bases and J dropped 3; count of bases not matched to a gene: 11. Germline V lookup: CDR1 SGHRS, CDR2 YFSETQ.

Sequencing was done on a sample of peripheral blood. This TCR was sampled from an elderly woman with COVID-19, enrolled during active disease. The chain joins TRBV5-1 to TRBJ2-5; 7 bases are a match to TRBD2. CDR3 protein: CASSLGPPPGGEETQYF. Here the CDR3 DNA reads TGCGCCAGCAGCTTGGGCCCCCCCCCGGGAGGAGAAGAGACCCAGTACTTC.